This T cell receptor beta chain was profiled in a study of blood T cell repertoires in COVID-19 (dated by TCRdb to about 2020). Concerning the study at large: Collaborator samples came from the United States, Italy and Spain and covered acute and convalescent phases of COVID-19. The material from the prospective study consisted of cDNA or gDNA derived from T cells, B-cell-depleted T cells, or PBMCs. The dataset comprised deeply sampled blood TCRbeta repertoires from subjects exposed to, actively infected with, or recovered from COVID-19. The repertoires were released in a freely available public database meant as a resource for research on the immune response to SARS-CoV-2. Samples were obtained from the ongoing ImmuneRACE study (first 160 participants) and from 1,200 or so subjects provided by 6 global collaborators. Sample metadata almost always included a de-identified subject ID, COVID-19 status, age in years and sex. Where available, HLA class I and class II types were taken from metadata supplied by the sample provider and were not determined by assay-based typing. Broader findings and caveats from the paper: The quantity of clinical and demographic metadata differed by source and by participant and was supplied without curation.

Whole blood was collected in K2EDTA tubes by collaborating institutions according to the institutions' own protocols. For TCRbeta analysis, collaborators shipped samples in one of three forms: frozen whole blood, isolated PBMCs, or DNA extracted from either of those sample types. For this clone: Its antigen remains unidentified. There are no base qualities to consult, and no much larger clone falls within one base.

TCRbeta CDR3 regions were amplified from genomic DNA using the immunoSEQ Assay, a bias-controlled multiplex PCR. The original pipeline was this. Within the assay, amplification of reference gene primers was used to estimate how many nucleated cells each sample contained. Sequence reads were collapsed and filtered to measure the absolute abundance of every unique TCRbeta CDR3 rearrangement. For each sample, productive Simpson clonality was calculated as the square root of Simpson's diversity index across productive rearrangements. Here the immuneACCESS table is served through TCRdb, limited to in-frame sequences with V and J called. Missing clones are a known gap in these copies; in checked studies unresolved V genes cover under half, and the rest lacks a known reason. V and J calls and clone size are given by that table; D and trimming were obtained from the DNA. The sample profile shows approximately 110,000 clones; around 83% of them were found once. The ten top clones hold less than 8% of the sample.

The sample was peripheral blood. The sequence derives from a man aged 70-80 years with acute or convalescent COVID-19.

The bases read TGTGCCAGCAGCTTACAGGGTAATTCACCCCTCCACTTT. This encodes CASSLQGNSPLHF. The rearranged chain carries TRBV3-1 (or the pseudogene TRBV3-2) and TRBJ1-6; a weak D assignment points to TRBD1 (6 bases agree). CDR1 and CDR2 (LGHDT, YNNKEL) derive from the germline V gene (reference sequence). The CDR3, cysteine through phenylalanine, is 13 amino acids long. Only the CDR3 portion is preserved as DNA: 39 bases, with reading frame beginning at the first base. V gives up 5 bases and J gives up 6 bases, and the segment between their germline ends measures 8 bases.